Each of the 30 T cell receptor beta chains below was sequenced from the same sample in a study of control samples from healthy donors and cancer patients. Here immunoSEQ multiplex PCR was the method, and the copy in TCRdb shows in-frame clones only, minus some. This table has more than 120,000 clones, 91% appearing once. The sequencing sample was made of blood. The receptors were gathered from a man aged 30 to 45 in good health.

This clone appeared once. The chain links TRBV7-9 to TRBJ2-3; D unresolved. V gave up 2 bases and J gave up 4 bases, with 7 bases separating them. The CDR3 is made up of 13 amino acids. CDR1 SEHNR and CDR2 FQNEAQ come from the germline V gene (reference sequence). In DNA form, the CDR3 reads TGTGCCAGCAGCTTAATCTTCGCAGATACGCAGTATTTT. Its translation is CASSLIFADTQYF.

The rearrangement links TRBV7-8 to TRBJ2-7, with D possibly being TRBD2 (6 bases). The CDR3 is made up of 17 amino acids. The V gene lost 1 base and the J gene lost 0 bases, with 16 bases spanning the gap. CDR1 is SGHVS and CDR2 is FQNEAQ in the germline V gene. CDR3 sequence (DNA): TGTGCCAGCAGCTTAGTTCGTCTCTCGGGGGACTCCTACGAGCAGTACTTC. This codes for CASSLVRLSGDSYEQYF.

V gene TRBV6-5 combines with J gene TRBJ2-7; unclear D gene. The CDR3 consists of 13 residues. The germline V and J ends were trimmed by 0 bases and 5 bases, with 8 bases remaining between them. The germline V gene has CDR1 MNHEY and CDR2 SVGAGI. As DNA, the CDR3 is TGTGCCAGCAGTTACTCGTCAAGTCACGAGCAGTACTTC. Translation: CASSYSSSHEQYF.

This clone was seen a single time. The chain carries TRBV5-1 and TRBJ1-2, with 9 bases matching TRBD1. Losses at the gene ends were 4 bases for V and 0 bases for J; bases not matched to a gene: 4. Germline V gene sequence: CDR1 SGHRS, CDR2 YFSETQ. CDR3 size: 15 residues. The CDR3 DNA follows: TGCGCCAGCAGCAACGGACAGGGGACTAACTATGGCTACACCTTC. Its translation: CASSNGQGTNYGYTF.

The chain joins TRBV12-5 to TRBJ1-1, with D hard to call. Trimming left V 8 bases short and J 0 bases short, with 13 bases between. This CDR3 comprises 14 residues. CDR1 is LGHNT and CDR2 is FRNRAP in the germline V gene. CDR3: CASSRGRLNTEAFF. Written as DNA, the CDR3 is TGTGCTAGTAGCCGCGGGAGGCTGAACACTGAAGCTTTCTTT.

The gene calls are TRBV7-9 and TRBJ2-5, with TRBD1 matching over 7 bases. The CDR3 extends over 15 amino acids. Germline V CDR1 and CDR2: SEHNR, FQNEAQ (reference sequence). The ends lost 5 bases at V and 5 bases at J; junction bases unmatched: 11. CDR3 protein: CASSRTSTGHETQYF. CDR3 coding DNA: TGTGCCAGCAGCCGGACTTCGACAGGGCACGAGACCCAGTACTTC.

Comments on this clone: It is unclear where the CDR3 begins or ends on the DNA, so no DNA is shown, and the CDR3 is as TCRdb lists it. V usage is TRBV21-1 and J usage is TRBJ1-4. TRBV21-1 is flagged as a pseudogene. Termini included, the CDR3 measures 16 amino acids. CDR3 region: CASSRSVGTGALKLFF.

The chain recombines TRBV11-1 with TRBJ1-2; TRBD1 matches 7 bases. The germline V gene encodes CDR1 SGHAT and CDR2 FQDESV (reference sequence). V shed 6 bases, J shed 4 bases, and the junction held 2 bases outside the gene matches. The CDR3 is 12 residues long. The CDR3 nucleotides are TGTGCCAGCAGAGGGGACAGCTATGGCTACACCTTC. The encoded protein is CASRGDSYGYTF.

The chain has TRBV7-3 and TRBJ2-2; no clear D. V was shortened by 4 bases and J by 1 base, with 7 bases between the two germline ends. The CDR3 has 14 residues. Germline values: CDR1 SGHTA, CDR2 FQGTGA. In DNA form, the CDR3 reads TGTGCCAGCAGCTCCTCGGGGAACACCGGGGAGCTGTTTTTT. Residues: CASSSSGNTGELFF.

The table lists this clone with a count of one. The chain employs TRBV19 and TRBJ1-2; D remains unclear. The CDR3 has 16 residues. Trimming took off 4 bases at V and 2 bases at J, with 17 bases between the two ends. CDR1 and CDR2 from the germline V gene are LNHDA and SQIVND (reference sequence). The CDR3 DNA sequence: TGTGCCAGTAGTACCTCCCTAGGGAACTTCAACTATGGCTACACCTTC. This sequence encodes CASSTSLGNFNYGYTF.

The CDR3, as DNA: TGTGCCAGCAGCTTTGATCCCTTTTCCGAGCAGTACTTC. Translation: CASSFDPFSEQYF. V is TRBV5-4 and J is TRBJ2-7; D is undetermined. The ends were cut back, 2 bases at V and 6 bases at J, with 12 bases in the middle. The CDR3 runs 13 residues. Looked up from germline, CDR1 is SGHNT and CDR2 is YYREEE (reference sequence).

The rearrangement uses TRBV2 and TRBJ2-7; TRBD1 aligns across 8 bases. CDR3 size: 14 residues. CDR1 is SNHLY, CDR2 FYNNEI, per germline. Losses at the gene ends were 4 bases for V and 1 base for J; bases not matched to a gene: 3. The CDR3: CASSATGGSYEQYF. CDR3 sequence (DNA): TGTGCCAGCAGTGCAACAGGGGGATCCTACGAGCAGTACTTC.

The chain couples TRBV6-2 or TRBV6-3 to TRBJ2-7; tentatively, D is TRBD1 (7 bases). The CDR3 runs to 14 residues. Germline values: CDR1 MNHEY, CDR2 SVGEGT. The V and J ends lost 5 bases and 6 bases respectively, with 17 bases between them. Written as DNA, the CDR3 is TGTGCCAGCAGTGGAGGGGGCCCCAGGGCCGAGCAGTACTTC. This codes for CASSGGGPRAEQYF.

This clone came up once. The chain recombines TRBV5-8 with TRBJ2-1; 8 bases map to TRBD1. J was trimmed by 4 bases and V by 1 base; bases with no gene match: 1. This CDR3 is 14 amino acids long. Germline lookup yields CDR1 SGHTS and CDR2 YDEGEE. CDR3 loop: CASSLTGGYNEQFF. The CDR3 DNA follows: TGTGCCAGCAGCTTGACAGGGGGGTACAATGAGCAGTTCTTC.

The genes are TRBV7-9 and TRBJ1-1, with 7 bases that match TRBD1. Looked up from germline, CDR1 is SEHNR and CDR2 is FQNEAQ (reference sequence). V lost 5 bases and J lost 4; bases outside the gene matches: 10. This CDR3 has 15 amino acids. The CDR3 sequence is CASSPSGAGGTEAFF. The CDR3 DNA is TGTGCCAGCAGCCCCAGCGGGGCAGGGGGCACTGAAGCTTTCTTT.

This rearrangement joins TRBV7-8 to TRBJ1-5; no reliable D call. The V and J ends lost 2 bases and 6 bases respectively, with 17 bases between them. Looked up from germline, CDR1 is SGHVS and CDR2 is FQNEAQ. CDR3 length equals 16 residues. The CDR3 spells CASSLNGPTGVQPQHF. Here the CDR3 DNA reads TGTGCCAGCAGCTTAAATGGCCCAACCGGAGTTCAGCCCCAGCATTTT.

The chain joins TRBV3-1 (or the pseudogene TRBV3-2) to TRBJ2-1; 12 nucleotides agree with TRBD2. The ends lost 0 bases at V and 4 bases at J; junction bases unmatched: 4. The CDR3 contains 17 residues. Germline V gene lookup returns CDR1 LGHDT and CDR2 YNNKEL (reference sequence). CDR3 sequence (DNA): TGTGCCAGCAGCCAAGATAGGACTAGCGGGACTTACAATGAGCAGTTCTTC. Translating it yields CASSQDRTSGTYNEQFF.

CDR3 amino acids: CASSEGAAEQYF. The CDR3 DNA is TGTGCCAGCAGTGAAGGGGCAGCCGAGCAGTACTTC. The genes are TRBV6-1 and TRBJ2-7, with D unclear. V was clipped by 1 base and J by 6 bases, with 7 bases between them. The germline gives CDR1 MNHNS, CDR2 SASEGT. This CDR3 region has 12 residues.

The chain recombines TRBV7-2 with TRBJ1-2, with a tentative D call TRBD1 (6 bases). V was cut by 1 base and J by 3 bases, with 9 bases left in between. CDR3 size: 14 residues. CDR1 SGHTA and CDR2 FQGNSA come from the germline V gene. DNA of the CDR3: TGTGCCAGCAGCTTAGAACAGGGTGACTATGGCTACACCTTC. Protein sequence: CASSLEQGDYGYTF.

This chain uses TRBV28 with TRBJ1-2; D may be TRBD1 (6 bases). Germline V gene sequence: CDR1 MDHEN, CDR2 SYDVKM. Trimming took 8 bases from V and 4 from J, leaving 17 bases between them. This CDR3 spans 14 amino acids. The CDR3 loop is CASLLSGGVYGYTF. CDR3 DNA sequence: TGTGCCAGCCTTCTTTCGGGGGGCGTCTATGGCTACACCTTC.

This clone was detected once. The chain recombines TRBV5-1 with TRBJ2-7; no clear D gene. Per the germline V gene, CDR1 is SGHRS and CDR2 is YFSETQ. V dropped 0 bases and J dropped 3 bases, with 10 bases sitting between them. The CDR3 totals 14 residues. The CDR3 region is CASSLEPGYYEQYF. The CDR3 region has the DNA TGCGCCAGCAGCTTGGAACCAGGTTACTACGAGCAGTACTTC.

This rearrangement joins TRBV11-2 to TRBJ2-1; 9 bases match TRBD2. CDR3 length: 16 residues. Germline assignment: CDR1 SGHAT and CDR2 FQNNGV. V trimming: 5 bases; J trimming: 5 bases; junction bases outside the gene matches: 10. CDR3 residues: CASSRGGTSPHNEQFF. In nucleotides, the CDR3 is TGTGCCAGCAGCCGAGGGGGGACTAGCCCCCACAATGAGCAGTTCTTC.

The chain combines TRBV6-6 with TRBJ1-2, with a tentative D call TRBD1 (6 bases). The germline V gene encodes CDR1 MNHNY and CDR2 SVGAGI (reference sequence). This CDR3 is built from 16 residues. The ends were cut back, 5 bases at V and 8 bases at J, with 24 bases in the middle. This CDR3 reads CASSRMSTGIGRGYTF. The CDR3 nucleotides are TGTGCCAGCAGTCGAATGTCTACAGGGATTGGGCGCGGCTACACCTTC.

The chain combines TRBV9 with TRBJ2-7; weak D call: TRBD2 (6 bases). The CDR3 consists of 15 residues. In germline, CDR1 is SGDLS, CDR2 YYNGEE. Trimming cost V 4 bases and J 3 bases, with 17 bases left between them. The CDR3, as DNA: TGTGCCAGCAGCCTCGGGGCGGGATCAATCTACGAGCAGTACTTC. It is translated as CASSLGAGSIYEQYF. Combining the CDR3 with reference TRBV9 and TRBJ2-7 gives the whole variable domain DSGVTQTPKHLITATGQRVTLRCSPRSGDLSVYWYQQSLDQGLQFLIQYYNGEERAKGNILERFSAQQFPDLHSELNLSSLELGDSALYFCASSLGAGSIYEQYFGPGTRLTVT.

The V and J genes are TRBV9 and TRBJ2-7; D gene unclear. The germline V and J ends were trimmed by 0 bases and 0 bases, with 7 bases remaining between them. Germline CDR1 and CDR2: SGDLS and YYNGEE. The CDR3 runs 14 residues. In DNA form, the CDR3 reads TGTGCCAGCAGCGTAGGCAGTTACTCCTACGAGCAGTACTTC. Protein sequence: CASSVGSYSYEQYF.

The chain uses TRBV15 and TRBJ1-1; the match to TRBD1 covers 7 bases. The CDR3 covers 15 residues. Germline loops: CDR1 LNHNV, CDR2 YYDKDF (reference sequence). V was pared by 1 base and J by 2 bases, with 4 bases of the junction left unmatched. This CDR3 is CATSRAGTANTEAFF. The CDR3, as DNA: TGTGCCACCAGCAGAGCCGGGACAGCAAACACTGAAGCTTTCTTT. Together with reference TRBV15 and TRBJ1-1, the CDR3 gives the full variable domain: DAMVIQNPRYQVTQFGKPVTLSCSQTLNHNVMYWYQQKSSQAPKLLFHYYDKDFNNEADTPDNFQSRRPNTSFCFLDIRSPGLGDTAMYLCATSRAGTANTEAFFGQGTRLTVV.

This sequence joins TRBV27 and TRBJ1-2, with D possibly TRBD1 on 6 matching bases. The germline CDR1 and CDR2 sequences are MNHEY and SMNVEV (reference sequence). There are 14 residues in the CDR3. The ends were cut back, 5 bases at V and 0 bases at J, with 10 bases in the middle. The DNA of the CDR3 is TGTGCCAGCAGTCGACAGGCAACTAACTATGGCTACACCTTC. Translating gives CASSRQATNYGYTF.

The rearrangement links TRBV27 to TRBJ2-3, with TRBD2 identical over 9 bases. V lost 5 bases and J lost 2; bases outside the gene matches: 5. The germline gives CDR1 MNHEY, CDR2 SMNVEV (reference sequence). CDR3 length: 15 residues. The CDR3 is CASSPVAGATDTQYF. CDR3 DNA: TGTGCCAGCAGTCCAGTAGCGGGGGCCACAGATACGCAGTATTTT.

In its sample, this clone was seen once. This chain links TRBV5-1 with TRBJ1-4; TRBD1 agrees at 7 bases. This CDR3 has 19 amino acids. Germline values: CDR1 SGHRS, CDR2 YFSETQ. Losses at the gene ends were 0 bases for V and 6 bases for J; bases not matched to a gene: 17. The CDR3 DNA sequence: TGCGCCAGCAGCTTGGGGGAAGAGAGAAGGGGGCGAGAGGATGAAAAACTGTTTTTT. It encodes CASSLGEERRGREDEKLFF.

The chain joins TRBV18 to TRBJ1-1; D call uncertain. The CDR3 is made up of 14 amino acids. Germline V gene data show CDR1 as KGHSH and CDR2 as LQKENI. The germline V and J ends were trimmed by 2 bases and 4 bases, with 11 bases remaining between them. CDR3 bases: TGTGCCAGCTCACCAGGGGAGGGAACCACTGAAGCTTTCTTT. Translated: CASSPGEGTTEAFF.